The source of this TCR beta chain is a study of cytomegalovirus exposure and HLA in healthy donors. Study in general: Among the roughly 430 genotyped donors, 81% were placed in the Caucasian-associated ancestry cluster.

The CDR3 totals 13 residues. V shed 4 bases, J shed 5 bases, and the junction held 2 bases outside the gene matches. Germline V CDR1 and CDR2: SNHLY, FYNNEI. Primers: 60 Vbeta forward and 13 Jbeta reverse. Using immunoSEQ multiplex PCR, the repertoire was profiled, and TCRdb retains in-frame clones only, with some absent. This table holds some 130,000 clones, about 74% found once. Points on this clone: The antigen remains unidentified.

General study results and limits: It was about 150 TCR beta chains that were listed as cytomegalovirus-associated. Upon later analysis, TCR association rates were observed to vary by HLA locus, being highest for DRB1 and lowest for HLA-C. Prediction of most subjects' HLA-A and HLA-B alleles by TCR beta sequences was reportedly accurate.

The source is a woman aged 45-65 years in good health and CMV-seropositive. The rearrangement links TRBV2 to TRBJ2-5, with TRBD2 matching over 9 bases. The sample taken for sequencing was PBMCs. DNA for the CDR3: TGTGCCAGCAGTGGGCTAGCGGGGGAGACCCAGTACTTC. Its translation is CASSGLAGETQYF.